This passage covers 28 T cell receptor beta chains from one sample sequenced in a study of vaccination and CD4 T cells after COVID-19. Treatment in this sample: roughly 11-day PBMC culture with coronavirus spike peptide pools or control peptides (ViraFEST assay). Their cognate antigens are unknown. Sequencing of DNA taken from cultured CD4+ T cells relied on the Oncomine TCR Beta short-read assay. TCRdb recomputed calls from the PCR reads with MiXCR, one row per CDR3 protein. The sample consists of several thousand distinct CDR3 sequences, 21% of them appearing once. Sequences were derived from CD4+ T cells from blood, cultured in vitro, sampled after SARS-CoV-2 vaccination. The receptors derive from a human donor who had recovered from COVID-19.

This clonotype appeared once. A much more abundant neighbour one base away suggests this may be a read error. This sequence joins TRBV20-1 and TRBJ2-5, with 7 nucleotides matching TRBD2. CDR1 DFQATT and CDR2 SNEGSKA come from the germline V gene (reference sequence). V shed 0 bases and J 9 bases; nucleotides not matched to a gene: 16. This CDR3 has 16 residues. The CDR3 region has the DNA TGCAGTGCTAGAGATGCGGGAGTGGCTGTTAGCGAGGCCCAGTACTTC. As protein: CSARDAGVAVSEAQYF.

By sample share, this clonotype is medium-sized. The chain combines TRBV6-5 with TRBJ1-2; TRBD1 is a possible D gene (5 bases). The CDR3 extends over 14 amino acids. V lost 2 bases, J lost 7 bases, and 14 bases lay in between. CDR1 is MNHEY, CDR2 SVGAGI, per germline. DNA for the CDR3: TGTGCCAGCAGTTACCCCTCAGGGACCGGTGGCTACACCTTC. This translates into CASSYPSGTGGYTF.

As to this clonotype: A read error may account for a junction end that differs from germline. The chain joins TRBV11-3 to TRBJ2-5; D remains ambiguous. The CDR3 is 13 residues long. CDR1 is SGHNT and CDR2 is YENEEA in the germline V gene. In nucleotides, the CDR3 is TGTGTCAGCAGCAGGTCCCACGGGGAGACCCAGTACTTC. It codes for CVSSRSHGETQYF. The whole variable domain, filled in from reference TRBV11-3 and TRBJ2-5, reads EAGVVQSPRYKIIEKKQPVAFWCNPISGHNTLYWYLQNLGQGPELLIRYENEEAVDDSQLPKDRFSAERLKGVDSTLKIQPAELGDSAVYLCVSSRSHGETQYFGPGTRLLVL.

CDR3 in DNA: TGTGCCAGCAGGAGGGAGGGGCTGTTCGACGAGCAGTACTTC. This codes for CASRREGLFDEQYF. This chain uses TRBV25-1 with TRBJ2-7, with 7 bases aligning to TRBD2. The V gene's germline CDR1 is MGHDK and CDR2 SYGVNS. The V segment lost 6 bases and the J segment 5 bases; nucleotides outside the gene matches: 10. This CDR3 region has 14 residues.

This clonotype appeared many times. The chain has TRBV20-1 and TRBJ1-2; D ambiguous. Per the germline V gene, CDR1 is DFQATT and CDR2 is SNEGSKA (reference sequence). This CDR3 has 11 residues. V shed 1 base and J shed 5 bases, with 5 bases lying between them. CDR3 DNA sequence: TGCAGTGCTAGAGTTGGGTATGGCTACACCTTC. Translation: CSARVGYGYTF.

This clonotype was seen many times. The chain couples TRBV20-1 to TRBJ2-7; D ambiguous. The germline V gene encodes CDR1 DFQATT and CDR2 SNEGSKA (reference sequence). V lost 1 base, J lost 3 bases, and 4 bases lay in between. The CDR3 is 11 residues long. This chain's CDR3 is CSARGFYEQYF. CDR3 in DNA: TGCAGTGCTAGAGGCTTCTACGAGCAGTACTTC.

V gene TRBV7-3 combines with J gene TRBJ1-3, with 9 bases that match TRBD1. V trimming: 1 base; J trimming: 4 bases; junction bases outside the gene matches: 8. Germline assignment: CDR1 SGHTA and CDR2 FQGTGA. This CDR3 spans 17 amino acids. CDR3 protein: CASSLMPPGQGGNTIYF. CDR3 nucleotide sequence: TGTGCCAGCAGCTTAATGCCCCCGGGACAGGGAGGAAACACCATATATTTT.

J is TRBJ2-7 and V is TRBV6-1, with TRBD1 identical over 7 bases. J gave up 0 bases and V 1 base, and 0 bases lay outside the gene matches. The CDR3 is made up of 14 amino acids. CDR1 is MNHNS, CDR2 SASEGT, per germline. CDR3 in amino acids: CASSEGDSSYEQYF. The CDR3 bases are TGTGCCAGCAGTGAAGGGGACAGCTCCTACGAGCAGTACTTC.

This clonotype rates as large. This sequence joins TRBV7-2 and TRBJ2-5, with D unclear. The length of the CDR3 is 17 residues. Per the germline V gene, CDR1 is SGHTA and CDR2 is FQGNSA. Trimming stripped 1 base from V and 5 bases from J, with 20 bases between. The CDR3 region has the DNA TGTGCCAGCAGCTTAGAGATCGTAGGCGGATCCGGGGAGACCCAGTACTTC. Translating it yields CASSLEIVGGSGETQYF.

In this sample, this clonotype is medium-sized. V usage is TRBV7-2 and J usage is TRBJ2-5; maybe TRBD2 (6 bases). Trimming took off 0 bases at V and 10 bases at J, with 18 bases between the two ends. CDR1 is SGHTA, CDR2 FQGNSA, per germline. The CDR3 runs 15 residues. CDR3 in amino acids: CASSLAIGVRGDQYF. The CDR3, as DNA: TGTGCCAGCAGCTTAGCGATTGGGGTACGCGGGGACCAGTACTTC.

This clonotype rates as medium-sized (0.01 to 0.1%). The chain couples TRBV7-9 to TRBJ2-7; TRBD2 might be the D (7 bases). The CDR3 totals 17 residues. Germline-derived CDR1 and CDR2 are SEHNR and FQNEAQ (reference sequence). V gave up 1 base and J gave up 2 bases, with 18 bases separating them. The CDR3 region is CASSLGGAGARAYEQYF. DNA of the CDR3: TGTGCCAGCAGCTTAGGTGGGGCGGGGGCGCGTGCCTACGAGCAGTACTTC.

The table lists this clonotype with many counts. This chain links TRBV20-1 with TRBJ2-3; D is unclear. CDR3 length equals 10 residues. The germline V gene has CDR1 DFQATT and CDR2 SNEGSKA (reference sequence). The CDR3 here is CRGNTDTQYF. CDR3 nucleotide sequence: TGCAGGGGAAACACAGATACGCAGTATTTT.

The V gene is TRBV20-1, the J gene TRBJ2-1; the match to TRBD1 covers 9 bases. J lost 6 bases, V lost 1 base, and 4 bases had no gene match. Germline CDR1 is DFQATT and CDR2 is SNEGSKA (reference sequence). The CDR3 is made up of 14 amino acids. CDR3 residues: CSARGTGEVNEQFF. The CDR3 DNA reads as TGCAGTGCTAGAGGGACAGGGGAAGTCAATGAGCAGTTCTTC.

This chain joins TRBV4-3 and TRBJ2-1, with TRBD2 matching 7 bases. Looked up from germline, CDR1 is LGHNA and CDR2 is YSLEER. CDR3 length: 16 residues. J was trimmed by 7 bases and V by 0 bases; bases with no gene match: 9. The CDR3 sequence is CASSQEGGRARNEQFF. The CDR3 region has the DNA TGCGCCAGCAGCCAAGAGGGTGGGAGGGCTCGAAATGAGCAGTTCTTC.

This clonotype is medium-sized in the sample. This sequence joins TRBV15 and TRBJ2-3; D is unclear. V was shortened by 3 bases and J by 3 bases, with 4 bases between the two germline ends. The CDR3 covers 12 residues. From germline, CDR1 is LNHNV and CDR2 YYDKDF (reference sequence). CDR3 sequence (DNA): TGTGCCACCAGCAGGGGTACAGATACGCAGTATTTT. Translating gives CATSRGTDTQYF.

V gene TRBV10-3 combines with J gene TRBJ2-2; maybe TRBD1 (6 bases). Germline V lookup: CDR1 ENHRY, CDR2 SYGVKD. The CDR3 is 15 residues long. The V end was cut by 6 bases, the J end by 5 bases, with 16 bases between. For the CDR3, the DNA is TGTGCCATCAGCCCAGAGGGGGTAAGGACCGGGGAGCTGTTTTTT. Amino acid sequence: CAISPEGVRTGELFF.

By share, this clonotype counts as medium-sized. The V call is TRBV28, the J call TRBJ2-7, with 12 nucleotides matching TRBD1. The ends lost 7 bases at V and 6 bases at J; junction bases unmatched: 13. The CDR3 spans 16 residues. Germline V gene sequence: CDR1 MDHEN, CDR2 SYDVKM. CDR3 amino acids: CASTANMGTGGPEQYF. The CDR3 nucleotides are TGTGCCAGCACGGCGAATATGGGGACAGGGGGCCCCGAGCAGTACTTC.

V and J are TRBV2 and TRBJ2-7, with 7 bases fitting TRBD2. The germline V gene has CDR1 SNHLY and CDR2 FYNNEI. V lost 6 bases and J lost 5; bases outside the gene matches: 7. The CDR3 spans 13 residues. The CDR3 nucleotides read TGTGCCAGCAGGGTGGGAGGGCGTGACGAGCAGTACTTC. Residues: CASRVGGRDEQYF. The full variable domain, rest sourced from reference TRBV2 and TRBJ2-7, is EPEVTQTPSHQVTQMGQEVILRCVPISNHLYFYWYRQILGQKVEFLVSFYNNEISEKSEIFDDQFSVERPDGSNFTLKIRSTKLEDSAMYFCASRVGGRDEQYFGPGTRLTVT.

At least ten counts were recorded for this clonotype. This sequence joins TRBV6-1 and TRBJ2-7; 7 bases match TRBD1. Germline assignment: CDR1 MNHNS and CDR2 SASEGT. The CDR3 is 13 amino acids. Germline trimming cut 4 bases from V and 2 bases from J; bases unmatched to any gene: 2. CDR3 amino acids: CASSAQGAYEQYF. CDR3 nucleotide sequence: TGTGCCAGCAGTGCCCAGGGGGCCTACGAGCAGTACTTC.

In its sample, this clonotype is medium-sized. V gene TRBV11-1 combines with J gene TRBJ1-6, with D perhaps TRBD1 (6 bases). CDR3 length equals 14 residues. Germline V gene data show CDR1 as SGHAT and CDR2 as FQDESV (reference sequence). V lost 1 base, J lost 10 bases, and 11 bases lay in between. CDR3 amino acids: CASSLGWTASPLHF. CDR3 in DNA: TGTGCCAGCAGCTTAGGATGGACAGCCTCACCCCTCCACTTT.

This sequence joins TRBV15 and TRBJ1-3; D is possibly TRBD1 (5 bases). The ends were cut back, 5 bases at V and 1 base at J, with 6 bases in the middle. The CDR3 is made up of 13 amino acids. Germline V lookup: CDR1 LNHNV, CDR2 YYDKDF (reference sequence). Written as DNA, the CDR3 is TGTGCCACCAGCCAGGGATCTGGAAACACCATATATTTT. This sequence encodes CATSQGSGNTIYF.

This rearrangement joins TRBV5-1 to TRBJ2-5, with TRBD1 identical over 8 bases. V shed 3 bases and J 4 bases; nucleotides not matched to a gene: 11. The CDR3 contains 16 residues. Germline V lookup: CDR1 SGHRS, CDR2 YFSETQ. CDR3: CASSWSPTGEGETQYF. CDR3 coding DNA: TGCGCCAGCAGCTGGTCACCGACAGGGGAAGGAGAGACCCAGTACTTC. The variable domain in full, completed from reference TRBV5-1 and TRBJ2-5, reads KAGVTQTPRYLIKTRGQQVTLSCSPISGHRSVSWYQQTPGQGLQFLFEYFSETQRNKGNFPGRFSGRQFSNSRSEMNVSTLELGDSALYLCASSWSPTGEGETQYFGPGTRLLVL.

Only a few counts were recorded for this clonotype. The chain combines TRBV20-1 with TRBJ2-2, with D hard to call. The CDR3 sequence is 12 residues long. Trimming stripped 0 bases from V and 6 bases from J, with 5 bases between. Germline CDR1 is DFQATT and CDR2 is SNEGSKA (reference sequence). CDR3 protein: CSAREGAGELFF. The CDR3 coding sequence is TGCAGTGCTAGAGAAGGAGCCGGGGAGCTGTTTTTT.

The chain employs TRBV6-4 and TRBJ1-2; D gene uncertain. The CDR3 runs 14 residues. Trimming stripped 7 bases from V and 2 bases from J, with 14 bases between. CDR1 and CDR2 (germline): MRHNA, SNTAGT. CDR3 protein: CASTPGPSNYGYTF. The CDR3, as DNA: TGTGCCAGCACCCCAGGACCTTCCAACTATGGCTACACCTTC.

In this sample, this clonotype is medium-sized. This chain links TRBV29-1 with TRBJ2-7; 11 bases map to TRBD2. The V and J ends lost 6 bases and 6 bases, in that order; junction bases with no gene match: 10. Germline CDR1 and CDR2: SQVTM and ANQGSEA. The CDR3 length is 14 residues. The CDR3 is CSVAPGTSGSEQYF. Written as DNA, the CDR3 is TGCAGCGTGGCCCCCGGGACTAGCGGAAGCGAGCAGTACTTC.

This clonotype is labeled as medium-sized (0.01 to 0.1%). The gene calls are TRBV20-1 and TRBJ1-6, with D unclear. Trimming pared 0 bases from V and 7 bases from J, leaving 13 bases between. CDR3 size: 15 residues. Germline loops: CDR1 DFQATT, CDR2 SNEGSKA (reference sequence). The chain's CDR3 is CSARDAQGSNSPLHF. The CDR3 bases are TGCAGTGCTAGAGATGCCCAAGGATCCAATTCACCCCTCCACTTT.

In this sample, this clonotype turned up many times. The J gene is TRBJ2-3, the V gene TRBV6-1; possibly TRBD2 for D (6 bases). CDR1 and CDR2 from the germline V gene are MNHNS and SASEGT. The CDR3 consists of 12 residues. V was cut by 2 bases and J by 8 bases, with 8 bases left in between. The DNA of the CDR3 is TGTGCCAGCAGTGAAATGGGAGGTACGCAGTATTTT. Translated: CASSEMGGTQYF.

V is TRBV7-9 and J is TRBJ2-1, with 9 bases lining up with TRBD2. CDR3 length: 15 residues. Trimming cost V 1 base and J 8 bases; bases outside gene matches: 6. CDR1 and CDR2 (germline): SEHNR, FQNEAQ (reference sequence). CDR3 DNA: TGTGCCAGCAGCTTAGGCGGGAGGGTCCTTGATGAGCAGTTCTTC. Encoded protein: CASSLGGRVLDEQFF.